The clone carrying this T cell receptor (beta chain) was seen ten or more times. The data were obtained in a study of CD8 T cells in ankylosing spondylitis. TCRdb ran MiXCR on the 5' RACE reads and lists one entry per CDR3 protein. The table shows around 150,000 distinct CDR3 sequences, with 6% to 8% occurring only once. There are 13 residues in the CDR3. Trimming cost V 2 bases and J 0 bases, with 8 bases left between them. Germline CDR1 DFQATT, CDR2 SNEGSKA (reference sequence). V gene TRBV20-1 combines with J gene TRBJ2-7; possible D gene TRBD1, 6 bases. The receptor comes from a female donor with ankylosing spondylitis or in good health (not recorded which). Sample: blood, either unsorted or a sorted T cell fraction (not recorded which). CDR3 protein: CSARRQDSYEQYF. The CDR3 DNA follows: TGCAGTGCTAGACGACAGGACTCCTACGAGCAGTACTTC.